One TCR beta chain is described in this entry. The germline V gene encodes CDR1 WNHNN and CDR2 SYGVQD (reference sequence). CDR3 size: 16 residues. The ends lost 3 bases at V and 2 bases at J; junction bases unmatched: 8. The data originate from a study of T cell changes during pregnancy in multiple sclerosis. The assay was immunoSEQ multiplex PCR, and TCRdb's table has in-frame clones only and misses some. The sample shows 50,000 to 60,000 clones, roughly nine tenths of them seen only once. This sequence originates from a female donor with multiple sclerosis, enrolled in a pregnancy study. The chain joins TRBV10-1 to TRBJ2-7; 9 bases agree with TRBD2. Material: CD4+ T cells from peripheral blood mononuclear cells, obtained in the third trimester of pregnancy. The CDR3 nucleotides read TGCGCCAGCAGTGAAGGATTGGTAGCGGGAGCCTACGAGCAGTACTTC. Translated, it gives CASSEGLVAGAYEQYF.